This is a list of T cell receptor beta chains from one sample in a study of T-cell memory formation after mild COVID-19. Each CDR3 protein is one row after TCRdb ran MiXCR on the 5' RACE reads. Here the sample spans a few hundred thousand distinct CDR3 sequences, 20% to 25% being singletons. The sample was PBMCs or a T cell subset sorted from them (not recorded which). These receptors all stem from a man aged 18 to 29 who had mild COVID-19 (a few samples of this study predate the infection). Cell type and time point are not known. The CDR3 runs from the conserved cysteine through the conserved F or W. The order of the fields is clone size, J gene, V gene, D gene, CDR3 protein, CDR3 DNA. A D gene is named only where the DNA matches it firmly. Clone size is shown for a subset of rows, as once, few, many or a class of expanded clone.

>few|TRBJ2-1|TRBV5-1|TRBD2
CASSPGPGGNKFF
TGCGCCAGCAGCCCCGGCCCGGGAGGGAATAAGTTCTTC
>few|TRBJ1-2|TRBV24-1|-
CATSTTGTAAYGYTF
TGTGCCACCAGTACTACCGGCACCGCGGCCTATGGCTACACCTTC
>few|TRBJ1-6|TRBV4-3|-
CASSQNPSGANSPLHF
TGCGCCAGCAGCCAGAATCCTAGCGGGGCTAATTCACCCCTCCACTTT
>-|TRBJ1-6|TRBV10-3|-
CAISEPGSNSPLHF
TGTGCCATCAGTGAACCCGGGTCAAATTCACCCCTCCACTTT
>many|TRBJ2-7|TRBV20-1|-
CSARDLTHEQYF
TGCAGTGCTAGAGATCTGACCCACGAGCAGTACTTC
>-|TRBJ2-1|TRBV12-3/TRBV12-4|TRBD2
CASSPLAGGDEQFF
TGTGCCAGCAGTCCACTAGCCGGGGGGGATGAGCAGTTCTTC
>-|TRBJ1-6|TRBV5-1|TRBD1
CASSLAVAGQGRSPLHF
TGCGCCAGCAGCTTGGCCGTGGCGGGACAGGGGCGGTCGCCCCTCCACTTT
>-|TRBJ2-5|TRBV7-2|-
CASSFRRGFETQYF
TGTGCCAGCAGCTTCAGAAGGGGTTTTGAGACCCAGTACTTC
>-|TRBJ1-2|TRBV6-2/TRBV6-3|-
CASSYFRVGTKTF
TGTGCCAGCAGTTATTTTCGAGTCGGGACAAAAACCTTC
>-|TRBJ2-3|TRBV28|TRBD2
CASNPYLAGGPADTQYF
TGTGCCAGCAACCCCTACCTAGCGGGGGGCCCCGCAGATACGCAGTATTTT
>few|TRBJ1-5|TRBV4-1|-
CASSQDAGSNQPQHF
TGCGCCAGCAGCCAAGACGCTGGTAGCAATCAGCCCCAGCATTTT
>-|TRBJ2-1|TRBV6-2/TRBV6-3|-
CASRHLRVDEQFF
TGTGCCAGCAGGCACCTCAGGGTCGATGAGCAGTTCTTC
>-|TRBJ2-3|TRBV5-1|-
CASSPNLRASTDTQYF
TGCGCCAGCAGCCCGAACCTCCGGGCTAGCACAGATACGCAGTATTTT
>few|TRBJ2-3|TRBV6-4|-
CASSPVASTDTQYF
TGTGCCAGCAGCCCTGTTGCTAGCACAGATACGCAGTATTTT
>-|TRBJ1-3|TRBV5-1|-
CASSPSSSGNTIYF
TGCGCCAGCAGCCCGAGTTCATCTGGAAACACCATATATTTT
>-|TRBJ2-2|TRBV7-2|TRBD2
CASSSRTSVGTGELFF
TGTGCCAGCAGCAGCCGGACTAGCGTCGGAACCGGGGAGCTGTTTTTT
>-|TRBJ1-2|TRBV10-3|TRBD1
CAIGTDLYGYTF
TGTGCCATTGGGACAGACCTCTATGGCTACACCTTC
>few|TRBJ2-7|TRBV5-1|TRBD1
CASSLGDRGPYEQYF
TGCGCCAGCAGCTTGGGGGACAGGGGACCCTACGAGCAGTACTTC
>-|TRBJ2-7|TRBV6-5|-
CASSPISRSGYEQYF
TGTGCCAGCAGCCCCATCTCGCGTTCGGGCTACGAGCAGTACTTC
>-|TRBJ2-2|TRBV5-6|-
CASQGDTGELFF
TGTGCCAGCCAGGGTGACACCGGGGAGCTGTTTTTT
>few|TRBJ2-3|TRBV20-1|TRBD2
CSATSGGDTQYF
TGCAGTGCTACTAGCGGGGGAGATACGCAGTATTTT
>few|TRBJ2-1|TRBV18|TRBD2
CASSPPLSGGIYNEQFF
TGTGCCAGCTCACCACCGCTGAGCGGGGGGATCTACAATGAGCAGTTCTTC
>many|TRBJ2-1|TRBV5-4|-
CASSLLGQVGFF
TGTGCCAGCAGCTTGCTCGGACAAGTGGGGTTCTTC
>few|TRBJ1-4|TRBV11-2|-
CASSYDGLPNEKLFF
TGTGCCAGCAGCTATGACGGACTTCCGAATGAAAAACTGTTTTTT
>-|TRBJ1-2|TRBV5-1|TRBD1
CASSQGAAERGYTF
TGCGCCAGCAGCCAGGGGGCGGCGGAGAGGGGCTACACCTTC
>-|TRBJ2-5|TRBV20-1|-
CSARGGYGNQETQYF
TGCAGTGCTAGAGGAGGGTACGGAAACCAAGAGACCCAGTACTTC
>-|TRBJ1-2|TRBV29-1|-
CSVEWQGAYGYTF
TGCAGCGTTGAGTGGCAGGGCGCCTATGGCTACACCTTC
>many|TRBJ2-5|TRBV24-1|TRBD1
CATAKTGDPGGPTQYF
TGTGCCACCGCGAAGACAGGGGACCCCGGTGGACCGACCCAGTACTTC